This T cell receptor beta chain was observed in a study of T cells in Graves' hyperthyroidism and ophthalmopathy. About the research overall: The initial diagnosis was the point when peripheral blood was collected, ahead of any treatment. Study conclusions and caveats: A model of 13 V-J pairs discriminated ophthalmopathy from stable hyperthyroidism. Most clonotypes that expanded in the thyroid above 0.001 also showed up in blood.

The CDR3 length is 14 residues. CDR1 is LGHNT, CDR2 FRNRAP, per germline. V was pared by 6 bases and J by 1 base, with 12 bases between. Researchers amplified the TCR beta CDR3 regions from RNA transcripts. The TCR CDR3 first-round RT-PCR relied on the HTBI primer set. In TCRdb, the multiplex PCR reads were re-called with MiXCR into one record per CDR3 protein. Among some 580,000 distinct CDR3 sequences listed, approximately 15% were seen once. This clonotype was counted only a few times. The antigen remains undetermined. Sequences were obtained from blood. The J gene is TRBJ1-1, the V gene TRBV12-5; TRBD1 might be the D (5 bases). The clonotype originates from a woman aged 40 to 50 with Graves' ophthalmopathy. CDR3 in amino acids: CASGPGTSNTEAFF. In DNA form, the CDR3 reads TGTGCTAGTGGCCCAGGGACTTCGAACACTGAAGCTTTCTTT.